This TCR beta chain is from a study of OX40 agonist ivuxolimab in advanced cancers. Study overall: In this trial design, patients received ivuxolimab intravenously at 0.01 to 10 mg/kg every 2 weeks.

Germline values: CDR1 SQVTM, CDR2 ANQGSEA. Trimming shortened V by 5 bases and J by 4 bases, and 14 bases separated the two germline ends. The CDR3 loop spans 13 amino acids. The protocol was immunoSEQ multiplex PCR, while the TCRdb copy is restricted to in-frame clones and leaves out a portion. The sample records over 75,000 clones, 90% to 95% being singletons. Patients who had autoimmune disease history or got systemic immunosuppression were left out. Overall study findings and caveats: Expansion of clones was among the lowest in partial responders at 0.1-3.0 mg/kg.

With respect to this clone: The target antigen is unknown.

The receptor was isolated from an adult with an advanced solid tumor such as melanoma, head and neck, liver or kidney cancer. V usage is TRBV29-1 and J usage is TRBJ1-2; no clear D gene. The source was CD4+ or CD8+ T cells sorted from blood, collected in a trial of the OX40 agonist ivuxolimab. The CDR3 loop is CSVIPENFYGYTF. CDR3 sequence (DNA): TGCAGCGTTATCCCAGAAAATTTCTATGGCTACACCTTC.